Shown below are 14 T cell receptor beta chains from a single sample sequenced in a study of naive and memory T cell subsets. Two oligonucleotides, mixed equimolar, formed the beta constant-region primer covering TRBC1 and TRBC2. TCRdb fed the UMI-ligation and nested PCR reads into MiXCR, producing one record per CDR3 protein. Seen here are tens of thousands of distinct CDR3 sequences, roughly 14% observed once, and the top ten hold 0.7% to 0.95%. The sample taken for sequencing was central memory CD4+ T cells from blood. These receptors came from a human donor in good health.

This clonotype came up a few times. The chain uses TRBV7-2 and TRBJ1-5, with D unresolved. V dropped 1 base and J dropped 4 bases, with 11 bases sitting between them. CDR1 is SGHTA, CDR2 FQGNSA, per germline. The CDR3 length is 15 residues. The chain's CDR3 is CASSLVGGVNQPQHF. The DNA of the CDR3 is TGTGCCAGCAGCTTAGTGGGCGGGGTTAATCAGCCCCAGCATTTT.

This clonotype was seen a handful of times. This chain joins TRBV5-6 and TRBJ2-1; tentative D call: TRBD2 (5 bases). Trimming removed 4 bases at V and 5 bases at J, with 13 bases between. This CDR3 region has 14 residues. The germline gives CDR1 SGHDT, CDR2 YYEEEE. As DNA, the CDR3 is TGTGCCAGCAGCCCTACTAGTTTCCACAATGAGCAGTTCTTC. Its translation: CASSPTSFHNEQFF.

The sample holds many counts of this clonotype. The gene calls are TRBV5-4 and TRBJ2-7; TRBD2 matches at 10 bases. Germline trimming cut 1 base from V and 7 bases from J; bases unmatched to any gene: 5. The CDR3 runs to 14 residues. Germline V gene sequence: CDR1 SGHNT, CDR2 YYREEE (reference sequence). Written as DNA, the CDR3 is TGTGCCAGCAGCTTGCGCCTAGCGGGAGAGGAGCAGTACTTC. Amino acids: CASSLRLAGEEQYF. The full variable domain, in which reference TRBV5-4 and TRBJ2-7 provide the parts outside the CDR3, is ETGVTQSPTHLIKTRGQQVTLRCSSQSGHNTVSWYQQALGQGPQFIFQYYREEENGRGNFPPRFSGLQFPNYSSELNVNALELDDSALYLCASSLRLAGEEQYFGPGTRLTVT.

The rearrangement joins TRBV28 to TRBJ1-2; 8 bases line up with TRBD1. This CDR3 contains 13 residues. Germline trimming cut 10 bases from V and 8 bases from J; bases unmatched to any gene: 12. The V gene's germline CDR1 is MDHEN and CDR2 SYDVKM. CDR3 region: CATLQGARLGYTF. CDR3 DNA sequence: TGTGCCACACTCCAGGGGGCTCGGCTAGGCTACACCTTC.

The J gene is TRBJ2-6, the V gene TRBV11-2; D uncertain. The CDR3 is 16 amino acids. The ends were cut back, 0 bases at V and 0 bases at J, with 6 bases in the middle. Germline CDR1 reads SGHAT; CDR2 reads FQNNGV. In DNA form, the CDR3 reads TGTGCCAGCAGCTTAGATCAAGCCTCTGGGGCCAACGTCCTGACTTTC. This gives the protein CASSLDQASGANVLTF.

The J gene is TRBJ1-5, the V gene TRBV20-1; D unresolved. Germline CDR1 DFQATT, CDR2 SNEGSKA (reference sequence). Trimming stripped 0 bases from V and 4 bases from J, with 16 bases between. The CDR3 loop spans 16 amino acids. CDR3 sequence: CSARDMGQSGNQPQHF. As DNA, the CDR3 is TGCAGTGCTAGAGATATGGGCCAATCCGGGAATCAGCCCCAGCATTTT.

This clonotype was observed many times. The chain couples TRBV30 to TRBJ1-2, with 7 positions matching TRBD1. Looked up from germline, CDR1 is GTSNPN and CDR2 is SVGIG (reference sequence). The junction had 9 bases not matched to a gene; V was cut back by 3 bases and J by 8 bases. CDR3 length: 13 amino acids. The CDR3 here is CAWSRDRPRGYTF. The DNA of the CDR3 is TGTGCCTGGAGCCGGGACAGACCGCGGGGCTACACCTTC.

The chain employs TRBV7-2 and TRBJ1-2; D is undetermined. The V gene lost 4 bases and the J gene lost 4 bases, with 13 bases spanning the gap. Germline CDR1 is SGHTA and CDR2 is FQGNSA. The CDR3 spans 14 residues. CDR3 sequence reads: CASSSRTALYGYTF. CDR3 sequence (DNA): TGTGCCAGCAGCTCCAGGACGGCCCTCTATGGCTACACCTTC.

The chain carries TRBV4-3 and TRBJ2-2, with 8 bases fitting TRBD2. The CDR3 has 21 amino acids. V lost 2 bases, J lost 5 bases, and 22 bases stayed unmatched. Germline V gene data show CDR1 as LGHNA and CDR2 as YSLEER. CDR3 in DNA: TGCGCCAGCAGCCAATTCCCGCTCCCTGAGCCGGGACTAGTGTGGACCGGGGAGCTGTTTTTT. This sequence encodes CASSQFPLPEPGLVWTGELFF.

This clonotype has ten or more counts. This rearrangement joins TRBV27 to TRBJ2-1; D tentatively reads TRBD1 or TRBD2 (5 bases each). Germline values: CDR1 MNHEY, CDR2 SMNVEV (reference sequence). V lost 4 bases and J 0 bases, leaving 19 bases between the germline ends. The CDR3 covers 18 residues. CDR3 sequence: CASSSISLRGSSYNEQFF. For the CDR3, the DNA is TGTGCCAGCAGTTCCATATCCCTGAGGGGTAGCTCCTACAATGAGCAGTTCTTC.

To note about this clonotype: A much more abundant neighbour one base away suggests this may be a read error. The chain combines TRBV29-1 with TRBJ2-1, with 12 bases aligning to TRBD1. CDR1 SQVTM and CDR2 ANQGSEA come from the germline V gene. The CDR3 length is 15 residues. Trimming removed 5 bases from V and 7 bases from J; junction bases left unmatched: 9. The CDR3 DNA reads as TGCAGCGTTTTATCGGGACAGGGGGCGAGGAATGAGCAGTTCTTC. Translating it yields CSVLSGQGARNEQFF.

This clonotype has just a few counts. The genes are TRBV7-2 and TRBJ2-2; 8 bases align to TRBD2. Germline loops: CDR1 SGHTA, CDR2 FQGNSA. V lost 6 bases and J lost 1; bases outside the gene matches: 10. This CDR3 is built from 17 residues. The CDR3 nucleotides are TGTGCCAGCAGGCGAAGACACAGCGGGGGGAACACCGGGGAGCTGTTTTTT. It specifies CASRRRHSGGNTGELFF.

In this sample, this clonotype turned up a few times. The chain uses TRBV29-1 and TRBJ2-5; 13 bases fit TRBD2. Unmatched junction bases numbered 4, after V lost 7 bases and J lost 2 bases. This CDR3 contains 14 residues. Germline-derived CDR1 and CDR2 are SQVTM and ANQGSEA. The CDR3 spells CSAQLAGGQETQYF. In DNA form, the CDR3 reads TGCAGCGCCCAACTAGCGGGGGGGCAAGAGACCCAGTACTTC.

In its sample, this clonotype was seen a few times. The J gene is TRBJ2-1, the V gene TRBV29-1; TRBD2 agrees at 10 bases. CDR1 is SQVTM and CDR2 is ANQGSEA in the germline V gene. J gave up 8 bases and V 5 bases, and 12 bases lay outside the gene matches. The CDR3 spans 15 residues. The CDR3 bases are TGCAGCGTTCGGCTGGGGAGCGGGAGGGGCCATGAGCAGTTCTTC. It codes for CSVRLGSGRGHEQFF.